Below are 17 T cell receptor beta chains sequenced from a single sample in a study of cytomegalovirus exposure and HLA in healthy donors. 13 Jbeta primers and 60 Vbeta primers were used for the PCR. Using immunoSEQ multiplex PCR, the repertoire was profiled, and TCRdb retains in-frame clones only, with some absent. The repertoire holds more than 85,000 clones, with 75% to 85% as singletons. Sequenced input: PBMCs. The receptors here all came from a man between 18 and 35 years old in good health and CMV-seronegative.

V usage is TRBV9 and J usage is TRBJ2-1, with TRBD2 matching 8 bases. CDR1 SGDLS and CDR2 YYNGEE come from the germline V gene. CDR3 size: 15 residues. V lost 4 bases to trimming and J lost 7 bases; unmatched junction nucleotides: 10. CDR3 DNA: TGTGCCAGCAGCCGCCCGGGAGGGCCGGGTAATGAGCAGTTCTTC. Protein: CASSRPGGPGNEQFF.

The gene calls are TRBV7-3 and TRBJ2-5, with a tentative D call TRBD1 (5 bases). Germline-derived CDR1 and CDR2 are SGHTA and FQGTGA. The CDR3 runs 14 residues. V was clipped by 3 bases and J by 7 bases, with 15 bases between them. DNA of the CDR3: TGTGCCAGCAGCTTGGGCGGTCTAAGGGGGACCCAGTACTTC. Translating gives CASSLGGLRGTQYF.

This clone occurred a few times. The chain has TRBV6-1 and TRBJ1-1; a weak D match, TRBD1 (6 bases). V gave up 8 bases and J gave up 5 bases, with 9 bases separating them. Germline assignment: CDR1 MNHNS and CDR2 SASEGT. This CDR3 region has 11 residues. CDR3 nucleotide sequence: TGTGCCAGCGTCAGGGGAACTGAAGCTTTCTTT. Its protein is CASVRGTEAFF.

The DNA for the CDR3 is TGTGCCAGTAGTAGGAGGAATCAGCCCCAGCATTTT. It specifies CASSRRNQPQHF. The rearrangement uses TRBV19 and TRBJ1-5; D unresolved. The CDR3 has 12 residues. The ends were cut back, 4 bases at V and 4 bases at J, with 5 bases in the middle. CDR1 and CDR2 from the germline V gene are LNHDA and SQIVND (reference sequence).

A single count supports this clone. V and J are TRBV7-2 and TRBJ1-2; D remains ambiguous. The length of the CDR3 is 15 residues. V was shortened by 1 base and J by 5 bases, with 14 bases between the two germline ends. Per the germline V gene, CDR1 is SGHTA and CDR2 is FQGNSA. The CDR3 loop is CASSLVVLNGYGYTF. Written as DNA, the CDR3 is TGTGCCAGCAGCTTAGTGGTCCTTAACGGGTATGGCTACACCTTC.

The V gene is TRBV5-6, the J gene TRBJ1-1, with a possible D match to TRBD1 (6 bases). Germline V lookup: CDR1 SGHDT, CDR2 YYEEEE. This CDR3 is 14 amino acids long. The ends were cut back, 0 bases at V and 5 bases at J, with 11 bases in the middle. CDR3 DNA: TGTGCCAGCAGCTTGGTGCAGGGGCGGACTGAAGCTTTCTTT. Translating it yields CASSLVQGRTEAFF.

The CDR3 bases are TGCGCCAGCAGCTTGAACACACAAGAGACCCAGTACTTC. Its protein product is CASSLNTQETQYF. The chain carries TRBV4-3 and TRBJ2-5; D call uncertain. V was shortened by 5 bases and J by 2 bases, with 9 bases between the two germline ends. CDR3 length: 13 amino acids. The germline V gene encodes CDR1 LGHNA and CDR2 YSLEER.

Note on this clone: The junction and the germline gene differ at one end; a read error may be behind it. The chain combines TRBV10-2 with TRBJ2-1; weak D call: TRBD2 (6 bases). Germline CDR1 and CDR2: WSHSY and SAAADI. The CDR3 has 14 amino acids. CDR3 amino acids: CASSGGGSNNEQFF. For the CDR3, the DNA is TGTGCCAGCAGTGGGGGAGGTAGCAACAATGAGCAGTTCTTC.

V gene TRBV19 combines with J gene TRBJ2-7; TRBD2 agrees at 12 bases. Germline V gene lookup returns CDR1 LNHDA and CDR2 SQIVND (reference sequence). Trimming removed 9 bases from V and 1 base from J; junction bases left unmatched: 4. The CDR3 loop spans 14 amino acids. The DNA for the CDR3 is TGTGCCAGCAGGGGACTAGCGGGTTCCTACGAGCAGTACTTC. This codes for CASRGLAGSYEQYF.

The rearrangement uses TRBV19 and TRBJ2-7; 9 bases fit TRBD1. There are 16 residues in the CDR3. Germline-derived CDR1 and CDR2 are LNHDA and SQIVND (reference sequence). V lost 5 bases to trimming and J lost 4 bases; unmatched junction nucleotides: 12. CDR3 DNA sequence: TGTGCCAGTAGTCCTCACCTGGGACAGGGCGGATACGAGCAGTACTTC. Protein sequence: CASSPHLGQGGYEQYF.

V usage is TRBV5-1 and J usage is TRBJ2-7; the match to TRBD2 covers 8 bases. Germline CDR1 reads SGHRS; CDR2 reads YFSETQ. This CDR3 spans 15 amino acids. The J segment lost 6 bases and the V segment lost 0 bases, leaving 8 bases of the junction unmatched. The CDR3 DNA is TGCGCCAGCAGCTTGGGGGCGGGAGGACGTCGCGAGCAGTACTTC. It yields the protein CASSLGAGGRREQYF.

The rearrangement uses TRBV5-1 and TRBJ2-2, with a possible D match to TRBD2 (6 bases). The germline V gene has CDR1 SGHRS and CDR2 YFSETQ. This CDR3 region has 15 residues. Between the trimmed V and J ends, which lost 0 bases and 0 bases, there was a span of 6 bases. CDR3: CASSLGTTNTGELFF. The CDR3 coding sequence is TGCGCCAGCAGCTTGGGGACTACGAACACCGGGGAGCTGTTTTTT.

The table lists this clone with a count of one. This chain links TRBV28 with TRBJ2-1, with 9 bases matching TRBD2. This CDR3 region has 15 residues. The J segment lost 8 bases and the V segment lost 6 bases, leaving 11 bases of the junction unmatched. Germline CDR1 and CDR2: MDHEN and SYDVKM. CDR3 residues: CASSPASGKLHEQFF. The CDR3 region has the DNA TGTGCCAGCAGCCCCGCTAGCGGGAAACTGCATGAGCAGTTCTTC.

The CDR3 sequence: CASSTGTTGFYEQYF. The CDR3 nucleotides read TGCGCCAGCAGCACGGGGACAACAGGGTTCTACGAGCAGTACTTC. V usage is TRBV5-1 and J usage is TRBJ2-7, with a tentative D call TRBD1 (6 bases). CDR1 is SGHRS, CDR2 YFSETQ, per germline. The CDR3 is made up of 15 amino acids. The V end lost 4 bases, the J end lost 3 bases, and 17 bases lay between the germline ends.

This clone was counted between two and nine times. As DNA, the CDR3 is TGTGCCAGCAGTGAAAGCGTCGGGAGGGCCCCCTACGAGCAGTACTTC. This codes for CASSESVGRAPYEQYF. The chain joins TRBV6-1 to TRBJ2-7; 8 nucleotides align to TRBD2. CDR3 length: 16 amino acids. Trimming removed 2 bases from V and 2 bases from J; junction bases left unmatched: 8. Germline V gives CDR1 MNHNS, CDR2 SASEGT.

DNA of the CDR3: TGTGCCAGCAGCTCGTCAGGGGGAGAATATAGCAATCAGCCCCAGCATTTT. It codes for CASSSSGGEYSNQPQHF. V is TRBV7-9 and J is TRBJ1-5; TRBD1 aligns across 7 bases. The germline gives CDR1 SEHNR, CDR2 FQNEAQ (reference sequence). Trimming removed 4 bases from V and 0 bases from J; junction bases left unmatched: 9. This CDR3 region has 17 residues.

CDR3 protein: CASSAGKPYEQYF. The CDR3, as DNA: TGTGCCAGCAGCGCCGGGAAGCCCTACGAGCAGTACTTC. The chain uses TRBV7-8 and TRBJ2-7; the D gene is possibly TRBD2 (5 bases). Trimming stripped 5 bases from V and 2 bases from J, with 10 bases between. Germline V CDR1 and CDR2: SGHVS, FQNEAQ. The length of the CDR3 is 13 residues.